Each of the 8 T cell receptor beta chains below was sequenced from the same sample in a study of cytomegalovirus exposure and HLA in healthy donors. PCR was performed using 60 Vbeta and 13 Jbeta primers. Generated by immunoSEQ multiplex PCR, the TCRdb table keeps only in-frame clones and is missing some. Of around 150,000 clones listed, about 80% are singletons. Sequenced input: PBMCs. The receptors were sampled from a young man in good health and CMV-seropositive.

The gene calls are TRBV28 and TRBJ1-2; the match to TRBD1 covers 8 bases. The CDR3 has 15 amino acids. V was pared by 6 bases and J by 3 bases, with 9 bases of the junction left unmatched. CDR1 is MDHEN, CDR2 SYDVKM, per germline. Here the CDR3 reads CASSHRQGRDYGYTF. Here the CDR3 DNA reads TGTGCCAGCAGCCACCGACAGGGGAGGGACTATGGCTACACCTTC.

The chain couples TRBV2 to TRBJ2-1, with 12 bases lining up with TRBD2. The CDR3 length is 15 residues. Germline V gene lookup returns CDR1 SNHLY and CDR2 FYNNEI. J gave up 9 bases and V 7 bases, and 10 bases lay outside the gene matches. The CDR3 loop is CASTLGSSGGGEQFF. CDR3 bases: TGTGCCAGCACCTTAGGTTCTAGCGGGGGGGGTGAGCAGTTCTTC.

This clone has only a few counts. The chain joins TRBV4-1 to TRBJ1-1; TRBD1 is a possible D gene (6 bases). Trimming stripped 1 base from V and 5 bases from J, with 11 bases between. Looked up from germline, CDR1 is MGHRA and CDR2 is YSYEKL. The length of the CDR3 is 14 residues. The CDR3 loop is CASSQAGTWTEAFF. The CDR3 DNA reads as TGCGCCAGCAGCCAAGCCGGGACATGGACTGAAGCTTTCTTT.

This clone was counted only a few times. The chain joins TRBV5-4 to TRBJ2-1; tentative D call: TRBD1 (6 bases). The length of the CDR3 is 15 residues. V dropped 6 bases and J dropped 4 bases, with 17 bases sitting between them. Germline V gives CDR1 SGHNT, CDR2 YYREEE (reference sequence). CDR3 nucleotides: TGTGCCAGCATCATCGATAGGCAGGGGTACAATGAGCAGTTCTTC. Translation gives CASIIDRQGYNEQFF.

The chain has TRBV28 and TRBJ1-5; D ambiguous. The CDR3 is made up of 12 amino acids. V shed 5 bases and J shed 11 bases, with 13 bases lying between them. Germline assignment: CDR1 MDHEN and CDR2 SYDVKM. The CDR3 coding sequence is TGTGCCAGCAGTGACCCACGTCGGGCCCAGCATTTT. Amino acids: CASSDPRRAQHF.

This sequence joins TRBV18 and TRBJ2-3; weak D call: TRBD1 (6 bases). V lost 0 bases and J lost 2, with 9 bases in between. There are 15 residues in the CDR3. CDR1 and CDR2 (germline): KGHSH, LQKENI. CDR3 amino acids: CASSPPGTSTDTQYF. Written as DNA, the CDR3 is TGTGCCAGCTCACCACCCGGGACATCCACAGATACGCAGTATTTT.

The genes are TRBV5-4 and TRBJ1-3; D unclear. This CDR3 spans 15 amino acids. CDR1 SGHNT and CDR2 YYREEE come from the germline V gene (reference sequence). Trimming pared 0 bases from V and 2 bases from J, leaving 9 bases between. The CDR3 loop is CASSLGVEAGNTIYF. In DNA, the CDR3 is TGTGCCAGCAGCTTGGGAGTGGAGGCTGGAAACACCATATATTTT.

This clone has more than one count but fewer than ten. The chain carries TRBV28 and TRBJ2-7, with TRBD2 as a possible D gene (6 bases). CDR1 and CDR2 (germline): MDHEN, SYDVKM. V lost 7 bases, J lost 7 bases, and 23 bases lay in between. The CDR3 has 15 residues. As DNA, the CDR3 is TGTGCCAGCAAGATCCCCGGGACTGTACCGGGGGAGCAGTACTTC. This gives the protein CASKIPGTVPGEQYF.